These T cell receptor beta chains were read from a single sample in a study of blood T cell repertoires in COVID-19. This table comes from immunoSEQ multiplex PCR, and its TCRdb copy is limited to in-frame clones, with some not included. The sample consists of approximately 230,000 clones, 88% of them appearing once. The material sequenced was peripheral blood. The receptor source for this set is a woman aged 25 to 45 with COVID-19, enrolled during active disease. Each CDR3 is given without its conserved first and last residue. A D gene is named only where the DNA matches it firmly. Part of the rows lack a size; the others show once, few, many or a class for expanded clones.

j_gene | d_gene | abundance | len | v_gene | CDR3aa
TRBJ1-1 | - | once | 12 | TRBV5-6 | ASSLGRAITEAF
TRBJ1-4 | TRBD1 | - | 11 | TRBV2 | ARGDRDNEKLF
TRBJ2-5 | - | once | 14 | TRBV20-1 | SASQVVSGLRETQY
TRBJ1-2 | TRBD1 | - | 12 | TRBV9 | ASSAGTGQNGYT
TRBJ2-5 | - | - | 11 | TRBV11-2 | ASSLHREETQY
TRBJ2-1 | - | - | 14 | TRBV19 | ASSIYLGSSYNEQF
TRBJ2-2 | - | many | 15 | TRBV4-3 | ASSQEAPGGSTGELF
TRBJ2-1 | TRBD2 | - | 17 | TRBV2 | ASSEVWSASGAIAHEQF
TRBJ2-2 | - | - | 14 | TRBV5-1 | ASSSSGGVNTGELF
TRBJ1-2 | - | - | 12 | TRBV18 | ASSPPSQAYGYT
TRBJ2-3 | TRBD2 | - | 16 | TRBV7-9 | ASSLWTSGKNVGLSQY
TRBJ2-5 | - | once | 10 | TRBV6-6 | ATEGLEETQY
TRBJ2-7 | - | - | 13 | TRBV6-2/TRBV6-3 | ASSYEEGSGYEQY
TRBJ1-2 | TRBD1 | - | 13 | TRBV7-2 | ASSPSLTGAAGYT
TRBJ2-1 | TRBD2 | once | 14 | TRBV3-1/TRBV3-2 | ASSQDGASGGNRQF
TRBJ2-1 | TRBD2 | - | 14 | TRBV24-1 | ATSDQGLAGEDEQF
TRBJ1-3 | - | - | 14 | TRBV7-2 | ASSLAGQSSGNTIY
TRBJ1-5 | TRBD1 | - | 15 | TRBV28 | ASSLFGTGGLRQPQH
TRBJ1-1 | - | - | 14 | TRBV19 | ASSPRLVRGNTEAF
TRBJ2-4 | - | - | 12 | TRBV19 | ASSFYGEKDIQY
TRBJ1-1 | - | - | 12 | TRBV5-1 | ASSPDRPNTEAF
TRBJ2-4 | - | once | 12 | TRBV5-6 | ASSPGGRGNIQY
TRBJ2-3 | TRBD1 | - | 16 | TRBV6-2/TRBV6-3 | ASSYSRDSHFSTDTQY
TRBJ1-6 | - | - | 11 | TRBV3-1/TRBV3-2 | ASSQSQNSPLH
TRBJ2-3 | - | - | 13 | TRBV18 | ASSAPSTGTDTQY
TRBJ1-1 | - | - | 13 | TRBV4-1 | ASSQDKGVNTEAF
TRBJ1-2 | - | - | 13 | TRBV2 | ASSEAGRGEGGYT
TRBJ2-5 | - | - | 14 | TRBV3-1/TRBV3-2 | ASSQDRLFSGETQY
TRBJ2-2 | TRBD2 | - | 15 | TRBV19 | ASSPRLSGRAGGELF
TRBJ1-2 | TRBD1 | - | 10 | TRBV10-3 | AIGTANYGYT
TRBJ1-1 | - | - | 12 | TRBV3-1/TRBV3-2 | ASSQGAGNTEAF
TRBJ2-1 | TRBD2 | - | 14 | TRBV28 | ASRQGLAGWGNEQF
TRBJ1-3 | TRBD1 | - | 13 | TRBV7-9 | ASSSDRGLGNTIY
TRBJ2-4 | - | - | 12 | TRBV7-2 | ASRPNGVTNIQY
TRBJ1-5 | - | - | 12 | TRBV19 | ASSIGGYNQPQH
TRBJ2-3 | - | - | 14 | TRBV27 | ASSRRSGTLRDTQY
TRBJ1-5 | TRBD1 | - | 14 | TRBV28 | ASSKRWTGVYQPQH
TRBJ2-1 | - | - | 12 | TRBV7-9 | ASSPYHGVDEQF
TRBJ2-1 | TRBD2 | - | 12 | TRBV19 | ASSVARAGSEQF
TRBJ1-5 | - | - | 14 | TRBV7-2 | ASSPFARGGNQPQH